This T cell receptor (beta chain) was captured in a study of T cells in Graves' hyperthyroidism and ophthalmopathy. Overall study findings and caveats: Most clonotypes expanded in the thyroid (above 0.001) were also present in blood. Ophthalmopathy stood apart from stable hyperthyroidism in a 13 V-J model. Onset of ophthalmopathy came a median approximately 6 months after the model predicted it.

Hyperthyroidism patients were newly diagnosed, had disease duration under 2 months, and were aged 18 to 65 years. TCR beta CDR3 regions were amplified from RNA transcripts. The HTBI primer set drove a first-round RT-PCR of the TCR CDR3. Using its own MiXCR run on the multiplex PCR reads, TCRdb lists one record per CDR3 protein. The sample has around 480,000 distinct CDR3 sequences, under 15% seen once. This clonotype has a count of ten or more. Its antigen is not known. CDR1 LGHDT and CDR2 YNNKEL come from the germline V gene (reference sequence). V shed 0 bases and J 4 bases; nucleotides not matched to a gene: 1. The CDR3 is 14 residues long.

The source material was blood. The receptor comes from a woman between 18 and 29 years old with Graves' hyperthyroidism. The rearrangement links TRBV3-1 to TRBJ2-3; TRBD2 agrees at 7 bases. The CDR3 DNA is TGTGCCAGCAGCCAAGACGCGGGAGCAGATACGCAGTATTTT. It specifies CASSQDAGADTQYF.